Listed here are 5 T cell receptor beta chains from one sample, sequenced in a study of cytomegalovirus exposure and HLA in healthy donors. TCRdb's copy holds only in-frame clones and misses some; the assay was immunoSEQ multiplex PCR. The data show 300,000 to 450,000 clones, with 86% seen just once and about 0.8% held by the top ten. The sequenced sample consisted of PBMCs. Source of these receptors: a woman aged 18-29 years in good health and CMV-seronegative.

The DNA for the CDR3 is TGTGCCAGCAGCACCACCGGGGGGGTAGATCAGCCCCAGCATTTT. The encoded protein is CASSTTGGVDQPQHF. This chain joins TRBV9 and TRBJ1-5; D might be TRBD1 (5 bases). The germline gives CDR1 SGDLS, CDR2 YYNGEE. This CDR3 is 15 amino acids long. V was cut by 4 bases and J by 5 bases, with 16 bases left in between.

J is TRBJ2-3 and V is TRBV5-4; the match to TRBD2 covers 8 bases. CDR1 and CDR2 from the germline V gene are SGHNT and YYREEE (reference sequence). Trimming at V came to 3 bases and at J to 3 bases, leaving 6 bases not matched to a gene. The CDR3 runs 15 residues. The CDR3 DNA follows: TGTGCCAGCAGCTCCGGGACTAGGGGGACAGATACGCAGTATTTT. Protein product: CASSSGTRGTDTQYF. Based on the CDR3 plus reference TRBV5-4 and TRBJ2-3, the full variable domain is ETGVTQSPTHLIKTRGQQVTLRCSSQSGHNTVSWYQQALGQGPQFIFQYYREEENGRGNFPPRFSGLQFPNYSSELNVNALELDDSALYLCASSSGTRGTDTQYFGPGTRLTVL.

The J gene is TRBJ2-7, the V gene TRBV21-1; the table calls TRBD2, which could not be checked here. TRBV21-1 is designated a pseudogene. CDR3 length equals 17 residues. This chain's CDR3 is CASSKTGLAGVSYEQYF. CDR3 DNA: TGTGCCAGCAGCAAAACTGGCCTAGCGGGTGTCTCCTACGAGCAGTACTTC.

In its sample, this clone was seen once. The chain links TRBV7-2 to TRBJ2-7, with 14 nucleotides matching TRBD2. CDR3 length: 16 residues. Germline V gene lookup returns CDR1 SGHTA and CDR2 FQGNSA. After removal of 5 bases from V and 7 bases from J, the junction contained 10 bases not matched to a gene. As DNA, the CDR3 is TGTGCCAGCAGCACCGGACTAGCGGGAGGAGCTCAGGAGCAGTACTTC. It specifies CASSTGLAGGAQEQYF.

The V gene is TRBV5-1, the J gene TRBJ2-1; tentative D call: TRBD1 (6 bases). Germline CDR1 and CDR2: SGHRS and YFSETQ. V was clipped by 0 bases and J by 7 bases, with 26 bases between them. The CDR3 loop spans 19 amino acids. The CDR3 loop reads CASSLGGANRAQGSNEQFF. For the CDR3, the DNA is TGCGCCAGCAGCTTGGGAGGGGCCAACAGGGCACAGGGTTCGAATGAGCAGTTCTTC.